The sequence of this T cell receptor beta chain was determined in a study of persistence of HIV-infected CD4 T cells. The germline V and J ends were trimmed by 7 bases and 6 bases, with 19 bases remaining between them. This CDR3 has 15 amino acids. The germline gives CDR1 LNHDA, CDR2 SQIVND (reference sequence). The immunoSEQ assay was version 4, run in survey mode. Libraries were prepared by immunoSEQ multiplex PCR; TCRdb keeps only in-frame clonotypes and omits some of them. This sample carries tens of thousands of clones, roughly 70% of them seen once, and the ten largest clones take approximately 1.7%. Concerning this clone: Its antigen is not identified.

The stimulus was an HIV-1 Gag 15-mer peptide pool, 0.85 to 1 ug/peptide/mL. CD4+ T cells upregulating both CD40 ligand and CD69 were sorted as responding cells. Study-level findings and limits: TCR oligoclonality correlated with proviral oligoclonality in the same sorted populations.

This clonotype was obtained from an adult man with HIV who was CMV-seropositive. This sample comprised CD4+ T cells sorted from PBMCs after roughly 18-hour stimulation, obtained from a patient who received antiretroviral therapy. The chain is built from TRBV19 and TRBJ2-1, with D perhaps TRBD1 or TRBD2 (6 bases each). The CDR3, as DNA: TGTGCCAGTAAATCGGACTGGGGGGCTGTCAATGAGCAGTTCTTC. This translates into CASKSDWGAVNEQFF.